This T cell receptor beta chain was identified in a study of blood T cell repertoires in COVID-19. There are 16 residues in the CDR3. Repertoires were generated with immunoSEQ multiplex PCR, while TCRdb's copy carries only in-frame clones and drops some. The table shows about 230,000 clones, with more than 65% occurring only once. The rearrangement joins TRBV21-1 to TRBJ1-2; TRBD1, as called in the table, went unchecked against the DNA. TRBV21-1 is marked as a pseudogene. The receptor's source is a woman aged 40 to 49 who had recovered from COVID-19. The sample taken for sequencing was peripheral blood. CDR3 sequence: CASSRPRESTNYGYTF. CDR3 sequence (DNA): TGTGCCAGCTCTAGACCCAGGGAATCCACTAACTATGGCTACACCTTC.